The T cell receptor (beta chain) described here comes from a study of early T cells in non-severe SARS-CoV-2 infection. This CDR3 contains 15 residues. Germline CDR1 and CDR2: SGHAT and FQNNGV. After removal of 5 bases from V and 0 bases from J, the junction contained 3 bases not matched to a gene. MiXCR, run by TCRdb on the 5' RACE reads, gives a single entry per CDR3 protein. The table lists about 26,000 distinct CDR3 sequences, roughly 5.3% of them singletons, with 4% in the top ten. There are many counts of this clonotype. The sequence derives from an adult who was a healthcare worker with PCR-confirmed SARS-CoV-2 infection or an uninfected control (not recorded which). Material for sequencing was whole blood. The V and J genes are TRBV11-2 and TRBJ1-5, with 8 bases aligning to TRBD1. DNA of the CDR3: TGTGCCAGCAGCCCCACAGGGGGTAGCAATCAGCCCCAGCATTTT. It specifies CASSPTGGSNQPQHF.